The source of this TCR beta chain is a study of blood T cell repertoires in COVID-19. Study background: Samples taken during acute and convalescent COVID-19 were collected in the United States, Italy and Spain.

The age range of participants was 18 to 89 years, with residence in about two dozen US areas. Cohort assignment relied on participant-reported clinical history. The V gene end was trimmed by 1 base and the J gene end by 3 bases; junction bases not matched to a gene: 3. Germline V gives CDR1 SGHTA, CDR2 FQGNSA. CDR3 length: 15 amino acids. Authors' analysis steps: Estimated nucleated cell counts came from reference gene primer amplification. Profiling relied on immunoSEQ multiplex PCR, and the TCRdb table lists in-frame clones only, not all of them. V, J and clone size derive from that table, while D and trimming were established from the DNA sequence. In the table there are about 140,000 clones, approximately 88% of which are singletons.

The V gene is TRBV7-2, the J gene TRBJ2-1, with TRBD2 matching over 7 bases. This TCR was sampled from a man between 65 and 85 years old who had been exposed to COVID-19. Specimen: PBMCs or T cells enriched from blood (not recorded which). CDR3 region: CASSLGGGGYNEQFF. Written as DNA, the CDR3 is TGTGCCAGCAGCTTAGGTGGCGGGGGCTACAATGAGCAGTTCTTC.